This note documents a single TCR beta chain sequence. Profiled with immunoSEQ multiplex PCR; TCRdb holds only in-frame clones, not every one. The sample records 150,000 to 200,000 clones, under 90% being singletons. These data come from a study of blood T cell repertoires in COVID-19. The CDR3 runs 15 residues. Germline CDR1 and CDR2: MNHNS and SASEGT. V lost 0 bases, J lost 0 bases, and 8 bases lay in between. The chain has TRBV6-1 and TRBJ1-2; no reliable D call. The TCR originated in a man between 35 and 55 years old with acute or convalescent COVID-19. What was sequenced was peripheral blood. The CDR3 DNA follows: TGTGCCAGCAGTGAAGCGCACAGAACTAACTATGGCTACACCTTC. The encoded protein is CASSEAHRTNYGYTF.